Only a few counts were recorded for the clone carrying this TCR beta chain. The target antigen is unknown. MiXCR, run by TCRdb on the reads, gives a single entry per CDR3 protein. The sample lists around 500,000 distinct CDR3 sequences; about 44% were seen once. The source of the sample is a study of T cell repertoires in cytomegalovirus infection. Study-level information: It was recently identified HLA-C-restricted and well-studied HLA-B-restricted CMV epitopes that the study used.

V was cut by 3 bases and J by 6 bases, with 14 bases left in between. This CDR3 is 14 amino acids long. Study-wide results and caveats: Predominance within the ex vivo response was attributable to HLA-C-restricted CMV-specific TCR beta clonotypes.

The TCR sequence derives from a human donor in good health (CMV status not recorded). Some clones in this sample may be carry-over from other donors' samples. This rearrangement joins TRBV12-3 or TRBV12-4 to TRBJ1-2; D is unresolved. Material: cultured PBMCs, obtained from culture after CMV antigen stimulation. In DNA form, the CDR3 reads TGTGCCAGCAGTTTCCGGGGAGATGAGGATGGCTACACCTTC. Protein product: CASSFRGDEDGYTF.